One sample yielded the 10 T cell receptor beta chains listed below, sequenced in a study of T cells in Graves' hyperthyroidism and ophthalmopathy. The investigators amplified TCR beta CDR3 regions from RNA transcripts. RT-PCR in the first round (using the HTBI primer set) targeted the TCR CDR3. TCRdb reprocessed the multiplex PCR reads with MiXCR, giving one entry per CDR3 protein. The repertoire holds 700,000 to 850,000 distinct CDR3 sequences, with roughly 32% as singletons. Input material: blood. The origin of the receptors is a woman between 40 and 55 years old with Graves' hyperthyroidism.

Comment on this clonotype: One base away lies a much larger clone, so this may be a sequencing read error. The CDR3, as DNA: TGTGCCAGCAGCCACAGGGGAGGCCCTAACTATGGCTACACCTTC. This sequence encodes CASSHRGGPNYGYTF. This chain uses TRBV7-8 with TRBJ1-2; 7 positions agree with TRBD1. V trimming: 5 bases; J trimming: 0 bases; junction bases outside the gene matches: 6. Germline values: CDR1 SGHVS, CDR2 FQNEAQ. The CDR3 sequence is 15 residues long.

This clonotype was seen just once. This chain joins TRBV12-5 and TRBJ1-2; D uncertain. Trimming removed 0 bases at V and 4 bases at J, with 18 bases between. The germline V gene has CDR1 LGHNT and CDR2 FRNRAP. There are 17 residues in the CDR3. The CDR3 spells CASGLVPAPDPGYGYTF. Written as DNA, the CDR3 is TGTGCTAGTGGTTTGGTACCCGCCCCCGATCCGGGCTATGGCTACACCTTC.

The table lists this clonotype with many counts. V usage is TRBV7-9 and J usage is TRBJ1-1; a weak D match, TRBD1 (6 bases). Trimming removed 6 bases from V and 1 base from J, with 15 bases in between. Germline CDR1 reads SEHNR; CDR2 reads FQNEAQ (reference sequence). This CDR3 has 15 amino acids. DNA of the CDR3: TGTGCCAGCAGACGCAACCAGGGACAGAACACTGAAGCTTTCTTT. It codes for CASRRNQGQNTEAFF.

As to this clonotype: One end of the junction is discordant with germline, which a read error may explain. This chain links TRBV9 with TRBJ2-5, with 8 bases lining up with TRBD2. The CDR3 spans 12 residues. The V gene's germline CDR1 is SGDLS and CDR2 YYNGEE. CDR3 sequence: CASSESAGGLFF. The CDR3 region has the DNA TGTGCCAGCAGCGAAAGTGCGGGGGGCTTGTTCTTC.

CDR3 sequence (DNA): TGTGCCAGCAGTGATTTATCCAGGGCCCGAAACGGGGAGCTGTTTTTT. Translating it yields CASSDLSRARNGELFF. The rearrangement links TRBV2 to TRBJ2-2, with a tentative D call TRBD1 (5 bases). Deletions cut 3 bases from V and 7 bases from J, with 18 bases between. The CDR3 has 16 residues. Germline V lookup: CDR1 SNHLY, CDR2 FYNNEI.

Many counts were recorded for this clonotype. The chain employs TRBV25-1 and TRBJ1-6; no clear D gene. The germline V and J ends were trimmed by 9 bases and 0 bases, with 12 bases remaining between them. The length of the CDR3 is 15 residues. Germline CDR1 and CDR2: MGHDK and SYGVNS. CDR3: CASGEGSSYNSPLHF. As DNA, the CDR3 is TGTGCCAGTGGCGAGGGTAGCTCCTATAATTCACCCCTCCACTTT.

This CDR3 reads CASSLRLAKEYEQYF. As DNA, the CDR3 is TGTGCCAGCAGCCTCCGACTAGCGAAAGAGTACGAGCAGTACTTC. The rearrangement uses TRBV7-3 and TRBJ2-7; 8 bases line up with TRBD2. Germline V CDR1 and CDR2: SGHTA, FQGTGA. This CDR3 has 15 amino acids. V lost 5 bases, J lost 4 bases, and 10 bases stayed unmatched.

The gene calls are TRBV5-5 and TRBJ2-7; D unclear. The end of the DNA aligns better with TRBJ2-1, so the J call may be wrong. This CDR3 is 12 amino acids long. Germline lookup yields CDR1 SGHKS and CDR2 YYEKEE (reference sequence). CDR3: CASSLDLNEQFF. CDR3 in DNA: TGTGCCAGCAGCTTAGATTTGAATGAGCAGTTCTTC.

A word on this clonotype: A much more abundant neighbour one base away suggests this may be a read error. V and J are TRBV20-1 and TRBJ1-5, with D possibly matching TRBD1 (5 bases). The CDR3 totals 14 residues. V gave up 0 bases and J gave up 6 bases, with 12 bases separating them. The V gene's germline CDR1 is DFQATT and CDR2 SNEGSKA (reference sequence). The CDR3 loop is CSARDGRAGQPQHF. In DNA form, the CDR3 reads TGCAGTGCTAGAGACGGCAGGGCCGGTCAGCCCCAGCATTTT.

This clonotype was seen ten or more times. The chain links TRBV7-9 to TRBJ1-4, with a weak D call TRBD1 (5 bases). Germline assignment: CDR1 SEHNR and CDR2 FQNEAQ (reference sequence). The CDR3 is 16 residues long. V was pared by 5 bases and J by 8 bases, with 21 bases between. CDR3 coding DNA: TGTGCCAGCAGCACTAGTACCCGGAAGGGGACGGAAAAACTGTTTTTT. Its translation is CASSTSTRKGTEKLFF.